Shown below are 18 T cell receptor beta chains from a single sample sequenced in a study of CD8+ T cells in alopecia areata. TCR sequencing used cDNA made by reverse transcription of extracted RNA. Clones were sequenced by immunoSEQ multiplex PCR, and TCRdb holds only the in-frame ones, with some missing. Seen here are about 100,000 clones, approximately 63% observed once, and the top ten hold roughly 20%. The material sequenced was CD8+ T cells sorted from blood. Receptors were obtained from a human donor in good health.

This clone was observed a handful of times. The chain has TRBV29-1 and TRBJ2-6, with a weak D call TRBD1 (6 bases). V dropped 1 base and J dropped 2 bases, with 12 bases sitting between them. Germline V gene sequence: CDR1 SQVTM, CDR2 ANQGSEA. There are 16 residues in the CDR3. As DNA, the CDR3 is TGCAGCGTTGAAGGACAGGAATTTGCTGGGGCCAACGTCCTGACTTTC. Its translation: CSVEGQEFAGANVLTF.

As regards this clone: This same CDR3 is encoded by further DNA sequences in the sample. The genes are TRBV15 and TRBJ2-7; D may be TRBD2 (5 bases). CDR3 length equals 15 residues. The V gene lost 0 bases and the J gene lost 0 bases, with 9 bases spanning the gap. CDR1 is LNHNV and CDR2 is YYDKDF in the germline V gene (reference sequence). As DNA, the CDR3 is TGTGCCACCAGCAGAGATCGAGGGAGCTCCTACGAGCAGTACTTC. Protein: CATSRDRGSSYEQYF.

The gene calls are TRBV28 and TRBJ1-5, with TRBD1 matching 7 bases. Germline lookup yields CDR1 MDHEN and CDR2 SYDVKM. The CDR3 consists of 15 residues. The ends lost 7 bases at V and 0 bases at J; junction bases unmatched: 6. The CDR3 region is CASKQTGVSNQPQHF. In DNA, the CDR3 is TGTGCCAGCAAACAAACAGGGGTTAGCAATCAGCCCCAGCATTTT. The full variable domain, completed using reference TRBV28 and TRBJ1-5, is DVKVTQSSRYLVKRTGEKVFLECVQDMDHENMFWYRQDPGLGLRLIYFSYDVKMKEKGDIPEGYSVSREKKERFSLILESASTNQTSMYLCASKQTGVSNQPQHFGDGTRLSIL.

V is TRBV7-6 and J is TRBJ2-2; 7 nucleotides agree with TRBD1. Germline values: CDR1 SGHVS, CDR2 FNYEAQ. The V and J ends lost 5 bases and 6 bases, in that order; junction bases with no gene match: 6. The CDR3 totals 14 residues. As DNA, the CDR3 is TGTGCCAGCAGCCCGACAGGGTGGGCCGGGGAGCTGTTTTTT. Translated, it gives CASSPTGWAGELFF.

The chain is built from TRBV30 and TRBJ2-3; D uncertain. V was clipped by 3 bases and J by 1 base, with 8 bases between them. The CDR3 has 13 residues. Germline loops: CDR1 GTSNPN, CDR2 SVGIG (reference sequence). The CDR3 is CAWRGLGTDTQYF. CDR3 bases: TGTGCCTGGAGAGGCCTCGGCACAGATACGCAGTATTTT.

The table lists this clone with a few counts. The J gene is TRBJ2-3, the V gene TRBV18; 9 bases are a match to TRBD1. CDR3 size: 15 residues. The germline CDR1 and CDR2 sequences are KGHSH and LQKENI. V shed 3 bases, J shed 1 base, and the junction held 2 bases outside the gene matches. The CDR3 nucleotides read TGTGCCAGCTCACCCCGGGACAGGGGCACAGATACGCAGTATTTT. Protein: CASSPRDRGTDTQYF.

The chain couples TRBV29-1 to TRBJ2-3, with D perhaps matching TRBD1 (5 bases). Trimming removed 6 bases from V and 0 bases from J, with 19 bases in between. CDR1 and CDR2 (germline): SQVTM, ANQGSEA. This CDR3 comprises 16 residues. The CDR3 DNA reads TGCAGCGTAAACCCACCGACAGAAACAAGCACAGATACGCAGTATTTT. Translated, it gives CSVNPPTETSTDTQYF.

The J gene is TRBJ1-6, the V gene TRBV9, with a tentative D call TRBD1 (5 bases). The CDR3 has 14 amino acids. In germline, CDR1 is SGDLS, CDR2 YYNGEE. The V and J ends lost 0 bases and 10 bases respectively, with 11 bases between them. The chain's CDR3 is CASSVEGERSPLHF. In DNA, the CDR3 is TGTGCCAGCAGCGTAGAAGGGGAAAGGTCACCCCTCCACTTT.

A few counts support this clone. This chain uses TRBV27 with TRBJ1-6; D remains unclear. Germline V lookup: CDR1 MNHEY, CDR2 SMNVEV (reference sequence). Trimming pared 3 bases from V and 7 bases from J, leaving 13 bases between. The CDR3 has 15 residues. CDR3 bases: TGTGCCAGCAGTTTGCCTGCAGCTGGGAATTCACCCCTCCACTTT. Its protein is CASSLPAAGNSPLHF.

The V and J genes are TRBV13 and TRBJ2-5; D might be TRBD1 or TRBD2, each matching 6 bases. CDR1 is PRHDT, CDR2 FYEKMQ, per germline (reference sequence). The V end lost 2 bases, the J end lost 4 bases, and 11 bases lay between the germline ends. This CDR3 is built from 14 residues. Here the CDR3 reads CASSLRGARETQYF. The CDR3 nucleotides read TGTGCCAGCAGCTTAAGGGGGGCCCGAGAGACCCAGTACTTC.

The rearrangement joins TRBV4-3 to TRBJ2-5; D might be TRBD1 or TRBD2, each matching 5 bases. The germline V gene encodes CDR1 LGHNA and CDR2 YSLEER. The CDR3 is made up of 14 amino acids. With 4 bases removed from V and 1 base from J, the gap between germline ends came to 10 bases. The CDR3 is CASSPWDGQETQYF. Here the CDR3 DNA reads TGCGCCAGCAGCCCGTGGGACGGCCAAGAGACCCAGTACTTC.

The chain is built from TRBV5-6 and TRBJ1-6; 8 nucleotides line up with TRBD1. This CDR3 spans 14 amino acids. The germline CDR1 and CDR2 sequences are SGHDT and YYEEEE. Unmatched junction bases numbered 6, after V lost 4 bases and J lost 9 bases. The CDR3 protein is CASSPDRGGSPLHF. The CDR3 coding sequence is TGTGCCAGCAGCCCCGACAGGGGCGGTTCACCCCTCCACTTT.

The rearrangement links TRBV18 to TRBJ1-1; TRBD1 matches at 7 bases. This CDR3 has 13 amino acids. With 5 bases clipped from V and 6 bases from J, the junction kept 6 bases outside the gene matches. Germline assignment: CDR1 KGHSH and CDR2 LQKENI. CDR3 residues: CASSTTGPPEAFF. The DNA of the CDR3 is TGTGCCAGCTCAACGACAGGGCCCCCTGAAGCTTTCTTT.

This clone was recorded many times. DNA for the CDR3: TGTGCCAGCAGCCCCATGGCGGGATTTGGGGCCAACGTCCTGACTTTC. Its protein is CASSPMAGFGANVLTF. The V and J genes are TRBV7-9 and TRBJ2-6; possible D gene TRBD2, 6 bases. V was cut by 5 bases and J by 3 bases, with 14 bases left in between. The germline gives CDR1 SEHNR, CDR2 FQNEAQ (reference sequence). This CDR3 region has 16 residues.

The genes are TRBV7-9 and TRBJ2-1; the match to TRBD1 covers 7 bases. Germline V gives CDR1 SEHNR, CDR2 FQNEAQ (reference sequence). V lost 3 bases and J lost 5; bases outside the gene matches: 7. CDR3 size: 15 residues. The CDR3 DNA sequence: TGTGCCAGCAGCTTCCCCCCCGACAGGGACAATGAGCAGTTCTTC. Amino acids: CASSFPPDRDNEQFF.

This sequence joins TRBV27 and TRBJ2-3; 13 bases align to TRBD2. J lost 6 bases, V lost 5 bases, and 8 bases had no gene match. Looked up from germline, CDR1 is MNHEY and CDR2 is SMNVEV (reference sequence). The CDR3 covers 16 residues. The CDR3 nucleotides are TGTGCCAGCAGTAACCTAGGACTAGCGGGGGCTGATACGCAGTATTTT. Translating it yields CASSNLGLAGADTQYF.

V gene TRBV25-1 combines with J gene TRBJ2-5; perhaps TRBD2 as D (5 bases). Trimming left V 3 bases short and J 5 bases short, with 10 bases between. CDR1 and CDR2 from the germline V gene are MGHDK and SYGVNS. There are 13 residues in the CDR3. The CDR3 nucleotides read TGTGCCAGCAGTGAGTGGGGAGCGGAGACCCAGTACTTC. Translating it yields CASSEWGAETQYF.

This chain joins TRBV14 and TRBJ1-1; 9 nucleotides align to TRBD1. Germline V CDR1 and CDR2: SGHDN, FVKESK. The CDR3 is 16 amino acids. Losses at the gene ends were 4 bases for V and 2 bases for J; bases not matched to a gene: 8. CDR3 amino acids: CASSLTGTGTNTEAFF. The DNA of the CDR3 is TGTGCCAGCAGCCTCACCGGGACAGGGACCAACACTGAAGCTTTCTTT.